This T cell receptor beta chain was sequenced in a study of graft-versus-host responses after intestinal transplantation. Across the study: Recipients uniformly received anti-thymocyte globulin induction, followed by tacrolimus and steroids for around 3 years.

Study-wide results and limits: Peak circulating GvH clone levels were associated with early post-transplant HvG declines. Some GvH clones appeared in ileal mucosa or blood before recipient bone marrow.

CDR1 is LNHDA, CDR2 SQIVND, per germline (reference sequence). This CDR3 comprises 14 residues. This clone appeared once. Its antigen is as yet unknown. Germline and junction disagree at one end, which may indicate a read error. The method was immunoSEQ multiplex PCR; TCRdb's version includes in-frame clones alone and lacks a portion of them. This table has 70,000 to 80,000 clones, around 91% appearing once. The origin of this receptor is a human donor who received an intestinal transplant. Sequenced material: unstimulated CD8+ T cells sorted from spleen or lymph node cells, taken before intestinal transplant. The rearrangement links TRBV19 to TRBJ1-4, with D maybe TRBD1 (6 bases). As DNA, the CDR3 is TGTGCCAGTACTATACCGGGACACGTTGAAAAACTGTTTTTT. Translation: CASTIPGHVEKLFF.